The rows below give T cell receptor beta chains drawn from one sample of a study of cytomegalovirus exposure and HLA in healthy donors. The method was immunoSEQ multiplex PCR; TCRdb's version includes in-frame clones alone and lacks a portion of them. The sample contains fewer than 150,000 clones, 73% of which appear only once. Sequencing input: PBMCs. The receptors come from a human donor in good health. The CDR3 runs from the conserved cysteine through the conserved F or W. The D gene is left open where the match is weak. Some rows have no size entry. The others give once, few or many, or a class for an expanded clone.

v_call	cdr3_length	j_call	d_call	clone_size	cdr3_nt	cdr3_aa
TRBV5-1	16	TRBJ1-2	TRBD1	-	TGCGCCAGCAGCCTAAGTACAGGGGGCGCCGGCTATGGCTACACCTTC	CASSLSTGGAGYGYTF
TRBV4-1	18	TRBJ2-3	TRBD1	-	TGCGCCAGCAGCCAAGATGGGGGGACAGGGTACCTTACAGATACGCAGTATTTT	CASSQDGGTGYLTDTQYF
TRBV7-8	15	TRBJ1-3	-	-	TGTGCCAGCAGAAAAGACAGGATCTCTGGAAACACCATATATTTT	CASRKDRISGNTIYF
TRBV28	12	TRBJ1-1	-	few	TGTGCCAGCGGTGCTATGCCCACTGAAGCTTTCTTT	CASGAMPTEAFF
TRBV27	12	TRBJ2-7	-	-	TGTGCCAGCAAGGGGCCCCGGGCAGAGCAGTACTTC	CASKGPRAEQYF
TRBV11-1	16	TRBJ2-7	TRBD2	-	TGTGCCAGCAGCAAGGGACTAGCGGGAGTCTCTTACGAGCAGTACTTC	CASSKGLAGVSYEQYF
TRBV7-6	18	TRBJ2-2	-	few	TGTGCCAGCAGCCCTGAGTCGAGAGACAGGTGGAACACCGGGGAGCTGTTTTTT	CASSPESRDRWNTGELFF
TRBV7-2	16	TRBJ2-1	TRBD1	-	TGTGCCAGCAGGGACAGGGGGCTTGGCCTTTACAATGAGCAGTTCTTC	CASRDRGLGLYNEQFF
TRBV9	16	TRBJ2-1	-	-	TGTGCCAGCAGCGTAGCGGGGGAGCTCTCCTACAATGAGCAGTTCTTC	CASSVAGELSYNEQFF
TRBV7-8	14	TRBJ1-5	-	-	TGTGCCAGCAGCTTAGCTGACCGGGGTCAGCCCCAGCATTTT	CASSLADRGQPQHF
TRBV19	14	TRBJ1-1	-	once	TGTGCCAGTAGTATAGGACAGATAAACACTGAAGCTTTCTTT	CASSIGQINTEAFF
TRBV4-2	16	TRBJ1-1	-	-	TGTGCCAGCAGCCCTATGGGGATCCGGTCGGACACTGGAGCTTTCTTT	CASSPMGIRSDTGAFF
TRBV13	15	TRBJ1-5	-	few	TGTGCCAGCAGCTTAGGCCGACAGGGCAATCAGCCCCAGCATTTT	CASSLGRQGNQPQHF
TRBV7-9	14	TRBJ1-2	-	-	TGTGCCAGCAGAAGTGTAGGGGGAGACTATGGCTACACCTTC	CASRSVGGDYGYTF
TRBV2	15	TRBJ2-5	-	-	TGTGCCAGCAGTGAACATATTGGAGACCAAGAGACCCAGTACTTC	CASSEHIGDQETQYF
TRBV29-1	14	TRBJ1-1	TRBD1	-	TGCAGCGTTGAAAAGGGACAGGGTATCACTGAAGCTTTCTTT	CSVEKGQGITEAFF
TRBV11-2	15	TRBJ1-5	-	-	TGTGCCAGCAGCTTAACTTCGGACAGTAATCAGCCCCAGCATTTT	CASSLTSDSNQPQHF
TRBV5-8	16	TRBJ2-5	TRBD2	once	TGTGCCAGCAGTCCAGTAGAGGGAGGGATGGAGGAGACCCAGTACTTC	CASSPVEGGMEETQYF
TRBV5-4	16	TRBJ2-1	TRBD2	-	TGTGCCAGCAGCTGGCTAGCGGGAGGGTTCTACAATGAGCAGTTCTTC	CASSWLAGGFYNEQFF
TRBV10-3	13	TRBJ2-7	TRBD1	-	TGTGCCATCGGGGACAGTCAAGGCTACGAGCAGTACTTC	CAIGDSQGYEQYF
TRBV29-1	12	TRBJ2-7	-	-	TGCAGCGTTCTTTTGGGAGACTACGAGCAGTACTTC	CSVLLGDYEQYF
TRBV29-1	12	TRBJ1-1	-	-	TGCAGCGTTGACAGGGGGAACACTGAAGCTTTCTTT	CSVDRGNTEAFF
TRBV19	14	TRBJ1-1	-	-	TGTGCCAGTAGTATTGGGGGGGGGCCCACTGAAGCTTTCTTT	CASSIGGGPTEAFF
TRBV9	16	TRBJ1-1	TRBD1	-	TGTGCCAGCAGCCCCCGACAGGGGGCCGGCAACACTGAAGCTTTCTTT	CASSPRQGAGNTEAFF
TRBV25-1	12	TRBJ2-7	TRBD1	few	TGTGCCAGCAAGACAGGGGTCTACGAGCAGTACTTC	CASKTGVYEQYF
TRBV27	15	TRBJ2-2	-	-	TGTGCCAGCAGTGTAGTTAGCTATGATACTGGGGAGCTGTTTTTT	CASSVVSYDTGELFF
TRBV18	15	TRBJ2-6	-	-	TGTGCCAGCTCACCGGACTTCTCTGGGGCCAACGTCCTGACTTTC	CASSPDFSGANVLTF
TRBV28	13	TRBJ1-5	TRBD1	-	TGTGCCAGCAGGGGACAGGGCGATCAGCCCCAGCATTTT	CASRGQGDQPQHF
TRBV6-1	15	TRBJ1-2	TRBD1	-	TGTGCCAGCAGTGTCCGGGACAGGACTGAATATGGCTACACCTTC	CASSVRDRTEYGYTF
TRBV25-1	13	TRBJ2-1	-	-	TGTGCCAGCAGTGGGACAAACCAAAATGAGCAGTTCTTC	CASSGTNQNEQFF
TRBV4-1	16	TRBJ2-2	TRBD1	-	TGCGCCAGCAGCCTAGACAGGGGGCTTGCCACCGGGGAGCTGTTTTTT	CASSLDRGLATGELFF
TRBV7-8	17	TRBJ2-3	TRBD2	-	TGTGCCAGCAGCTTAGTTAGCGGGGGGGCCCCCACAGATACGCAGTATTTT	CASSLVSGGAPTDTQYF
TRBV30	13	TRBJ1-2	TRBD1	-	TGTGCCTGGAGTCAGCTACAGGGGTATGGCTACACCTTC	CAWSQLQGYGYTF
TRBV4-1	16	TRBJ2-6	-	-	TGCGCCAGCGGGTTGTGGGGGGACTCTGGGGCCAACGTCCTGACTTTC	CASGLWGDSGANVLTF
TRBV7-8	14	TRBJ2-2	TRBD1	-	TGTGCCAGCAGCTGGAACAGGGGCTCCGGGGAGCTGTTTTTT	CASSWNRGSGELFF
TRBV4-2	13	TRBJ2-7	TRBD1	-	TGTGCCAGCAGCCGTCAGGGGGCGGGAGAGCAGTACTTC	CASSRQGAGEQYF
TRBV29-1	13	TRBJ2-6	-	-	TGCAGCGCCCCAGGGGACGGGGCCAACGTCCTGACTTTC	CSAPGDGANVLTF
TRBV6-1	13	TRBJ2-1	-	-	TGTGCCAGCAGTGAATCCAGGGTCAATGAGCAGTTCTTC	CASSESRVNEQFF
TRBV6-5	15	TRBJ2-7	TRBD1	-	TGTGCCAGCAGTTACCGGGTAGGGGACAGCTACGAGCAGTACTTC	CASSYRVGDSYEQYF
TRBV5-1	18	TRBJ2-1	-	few	TGCGCCAGCAGCCCACACAGGGGGGGGGACAGACAAACCAATGAGCAGTTCTTC	CASSPHRGGDRQTNEQFF
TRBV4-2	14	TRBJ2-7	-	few	TGTGCCAGCAGCCAAGTGGGAGGCAGCGACGAGCAGTACTTC	CASSQVGGSDEQYF
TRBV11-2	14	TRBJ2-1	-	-	TGTGCCAGCAGCTTAATTAGCCCGGGCAATGAGCAGTTCTTC	CASSLISPGNEQFF
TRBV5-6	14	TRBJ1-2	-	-	TGTGCCAGCAGCTTGGTGGGCCCGACAATTGGCTACACCTTC	CASSLVGPTIGYTF
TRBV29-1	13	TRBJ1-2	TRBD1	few	TGCAGCGTGGGACAGGAGCTTGACTATGGCTACACCTTC	CSVGQELDYGYTF
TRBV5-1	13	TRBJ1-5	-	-	TGCGCCAGCAGCCCAAGCGGGGATCAGCCCCAGCATTTT	CASSPSGDQPQHF
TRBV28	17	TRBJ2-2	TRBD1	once	TGTGCCAGCAGTTTCTATCGAAAAAGACAGGGGGCCGGGGAGCTGTTTTTT	CASSFYRKRQGAGELFF
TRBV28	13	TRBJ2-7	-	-	TGTGCCAGCAGTCTTACGGTCTCCTACGAGCAGTACTTC	CASSLTVSYEQYF
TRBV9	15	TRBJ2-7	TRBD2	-	TGTGCCAGCAGCGTAGATTGGGGCGGGGGGTACGAGCAGTACTTC	CASSVDWGGGYEQYF
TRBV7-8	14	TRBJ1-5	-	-	TGTGCCAGCAGCCCGAGACAGCTCTTATGGCCCCAGCATTTT	CASSPRQLLWPQHF
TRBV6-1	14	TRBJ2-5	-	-	TGTGCCAATAAGGGGGGGGGTGATGTGGAGACCCAGTACTTC	CANKGGGDVETQYF
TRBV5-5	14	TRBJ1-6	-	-	TGTGCCAGCAGCTTGGGACAGATTAATTCACCCCTCCACTTT	CASSLGQINSPLHF
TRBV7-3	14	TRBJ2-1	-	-	TGTGCCAGCAGCTTAACACCCGGGATGACTCCGGAGTTCTTC	CASSLTPGMTPEFF
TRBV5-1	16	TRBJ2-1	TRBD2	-	TGCGCCAGCAGCTATCTACCGGGACTACCCTACAATGAGCAGTTCTTC	CASSYLPGLPYNEQFF